Following are 22 T cell receptor beta chains from one sample sequenced in a study of T cell responses to AZD1222 COVID-19 vaccine. TCRdb's copy holds only in-frame clones and misses some; the assay was immunoSEQ multiplex PCR. The table lists around 100,000 clones, roughly 87% of them singletons, with approximately 15% in the top ten. The sample here was peripheral blood, taken on day 0 of AZD1222 vaccination. Source of these receptors: an adult in good health.

V and J are TRBV2 and TRBJ2-5, with D possibly TRBD2 on 5 matching bases. The germline gives CDR1 SNHLY, CDR2 FYNNEI. The CDR3 has 12 amino acids. The germline V and J ends were trimmed by 6 bases and 5 bases, with 10 bases remaining between them. CDR3: CASSGDAETQYF. The DNA of the CDR3 is TGTGCCAGCAGCGGGGATGCGGAGACCCAGTACTTC.

The count of this clone is one. V usage is TRBV7-8 and J usage is TRBJ2-7, with no clear D. V was trimmed by 4 bases and J by 2 bases, leaving 9 bases between them. CDR3 length: 13 amino acids. CDR1 and CDR2 from the germline V gene are SGHVS and FQNEAQ. In DNA form, the CDR3 reads TGTGCCAGCAGCTCAAGGACCGCCTACGAGCAGTACTTC. The encoded protein is CASSSRTAYEQYF.

The J gene is TRBJ1-1, the V gene TRBV4-1; TRBD1 might be the D (5 bases). The CDR3 contains 13 residues. The V gene's germline CDR1 is MGHRA and CDR2 YSYEKL. V was clipped by 4 bases and J by 2 bases, with 8 bases between them. The CDR3 region is CASSLDSNTEAFF. The CDR3 DNA reads TGCGCCAGCAGCCTTGACAGCAACACTGAAGCTTTCTTT.

The V and J genes are TRBV29-1 and TRBJ1-3; possible D gene TRBD1, 5 bases. Trimming shortened V by 7 bases and J by 0 bases, and 10 bases separated the two germline ends. Germline loops: CDR1 SQVTM, CDR2 ANQGSEA. This CDR3 is built from 13 residues. CDR3 DNA: TGCAGCGCTGGGACGACCTCTGGAAACACCATATATTTT. Translation: CSAGTTSGNTIYF.

This chain links TRBV6-5 with TRBJ1-2; 9 nucleotides match TRBD1. V lost 6 bases and J lost 5; bases outside the gene matches: 10. This CDR3 region has 15 residues. Germline V gene lookup returns CDR1 MNHEY and CDR2 SVGAGI. The CDR3 DNA reads TGTGCCAGCAGCCCGCGACAGGGGGGACTGTATGGCTACACCTTC. Translation: CASSPRQGGLYGYTF.

The rearrangement joins TRBV9 to TRBJ1-6, with D hard to call. CDR1 and CDR2 (germline): SGDLS, YYNGEE. The CDR3 sequence is 13 residues long. Trimming took off 3 bases at V and 5 bases at J, with 6 bases between the two ends. The CDR3 DNA reads TGTGCCAGCAGCGGAGAGAATAATTCACCCCTCCACTTT. Translation gives CASSGENNSPLHF.

This clone was picked up one time. The V gene is TRBV12-3 or TRBV12-4, the J gene TRBJ1-1, with D unresolved. The V and J ends lost 2 bases and 1 base respectively, with 5 bases between them. There are 13 residues in the CDR3. The DNA for the CDR3 is TGTGCCAGCAGTTTAAGGGAGAACACTGAAGCTTTCTTT. Its protein is CASSLRENTEAFF.

This clone showed up just once. This rearrangement joins TRBV7-9 to TRBJ1-1; D gene unclear. The ends were cut back, 5 bases at V and 2 bases at J, with 12 bases in the middle. Per the germline V gene, CDR1 is SEHNR and CDR2 is FQNEAQ (reference sequence). The CDR3 contains 14 residues. DNA of the CDR3: TGTGCCAGCAGCCTGATACAGAGAAACACTGAAGCTTTCTTT. It is translated as CASSLIQRNTEAFF.

V and J are TRBV20-1 and TRBJ1-2, with D perhaps TRBD1 (6 bases). Trimming took 3 bases from V and 2 from J, leaving 13 bases between them. Germline CDR1 reads DFQATT; CDR2 reads SNEGSKA (reference sequence). The CDR3 sequence is 14 residues long. The CDR3 nucleotides are TGCAGTGCTAGTAGCATCACAGGGAACTATGGCTACACCTTC. The encoded protein is CSASSITGNYGYTF.

In this sample, this clone turned up a few times. The genes are TRBV7-9 and TRBJ2-7; D unresolved. V was pared by 3 bases and J by 7 bases, with 10 bases between. Germline V gene sequence: CDR1 SEHNR, CDR2 FQNEAQ (reference sequence). The CDR3 consists of 12 residues. The CDR3 is CASSFVVMEQYF. Here the CDR3 DNA reads TGTGCCAGCAGCTTCGTGGTCATGGAGCAGTACTTC.

Here the CDR3 DNA reads TGTGCCACCAGTGTGTACGGGAGGGGGCACAATGAGCAGTTCTTC. It is translated as CATSVYGRGHNEQFF. The chain combines TRBV24-1 with TRBJ2-1, with D tentatively TRBD2 (8 bases). The CDR3 length is 15 residues. CDR1 is KGHDR and CDR2 is SFDVKD in the germline V gene. The V and J ends lost 5 bases and 5 bases respectively, with 15 bases between them.

The rearrangement links TRBV30 to TRBJ1-5, with D perhaps TRBD1 (6 bases). The V gene's germline CDR1 is GTSNPN and CDR2 SVGIG (reference sequence). This CDR3 is built from 13 residues. V was clipped by 5 bases and J by 2 bases, with 10 bases between them. The CDR3 coding sequence is TGTGCCTGGGGGTCAGGGGGCAATCAGCCCCAGCATTTT. Translating gives CAWGSGGNQPQHF.

This chain joins TRBV6-1 and TRBJ2-6; D is ambiguous. Germline V gene data show CDR1 as MNHNS and CDR2 as SASEGT. This CDR3 has 16 amino acids. The V gene lost 3 bases and the J gene lost 0 bases, with 9 bases spanning the gap. The CDR3 spells CASSESPLSGANVLTF. CDR3 DNA sequence: TGTGCCAGCAGTGAGAGCCCGCTCTCTGGGGCCAACGTCCTGACTTTC.

The chain links TRBV14 to TRBJ2-5; TRBD1 is a possible D gene (5 bases). The germline gives CDR1 SGHDN, CDR2 FVKESK. The CDR3 extends over 15 amino acids. Trimming took 4 bases from V and 2 from J, leaving 14 bases between them. CDR3: CASSPSKTVQETQYF. The CDR3, as DNA: TGTGCCAGCAGCCCCTCTAAGACAGTACAAGAGACCCAGTACTTC.

CDR3 in amino acids: CASGGSSYEQYF. The CDR3 region has the DNA TGTGCCAGCGGGGGGAGCTCCTACGAGCAGTACTTC. The rearrangement links TRBV6-5 to TRBJ2-7, with D perhaps matching TRBD2 (6 bases). CDR3 size: 12 residues. CDR1 is MNHEY and CDR2 is SVGAGI in the germline V gene. Trimming cost V 8 bases and J 0 bases, with 8 bases left between them.

The rearrangement joins TRBV21-1 to TRBJ2-7; the DNA was not compared with TRBD2, the D call given in the table. TRBV21-1 is classified as a pseudogene. CDR3 length: 13 amino acids. The CDR3, as DNA: TGTGCCAGCAGCCTTAGCGGTTCCCCCGAGCAGTACTTC. Residues: CASSLSGSPEQYF.

The V gene is TRBV27, the J gene TRBJ1-4; D ambiguous. The CDR3 spans 13 residues. Germline V CDR1 and CDR2: MNHEY, SMNVEV (reference sequence). The germline V and J ends were trimmed by 2 bases and 5 bases, with 6 bases remaining between them. The CDR3 region has the DNA TGTGCCAGCAGTTTAGCAGACAATGAAAAACTGTTTTTT. The encoded protein is CASSLADNEKLFF. The full variable domain, in which reference TRBV27 and TRBJ1-4 provide the parts outside the CDR3, is EAQVTQNPRYLITVTGKKLTVTCSQNMNHEYMSWYRQDPGLGLRQIYYSMNVEVTDKGDVPEGYKVSRKEKRNFPLILESPSPNQTSLYFCASSLADNEKLFFGSGTQLSVL.

The chain uses TRBV3-1 (or the pseudogene TRBV3-2) and TRBJ2-7; either TRBD1 or TRBD2 may supply D (6 bases each). V was trimmed by 4 bases and J by 12 bases, leaving 28 bases between them. Germline CDR1 LGHDT, CDR2 YNNKEL (reference sequence). The CDR3 spans 16 residues. For the CDR3, the DNA is TGTGCCAGCAGCCCCAACTGGGGGGCGGCCCACCCCCTGCGGTACTTC. This encodes CASSPNWGAAHPLRYF.

The V gene is TRBV27, the J gene TRBJ2-5, with 13 nucleotides matching TRBD2. V shed 5 bases, J shed 6 bases, and the junction held 3 bases outside the gene matches. The CDR3 length is 14 residues. Germline V lookup: CDR1 MNHEY, CDR2 SMNVEV (reference sequence). In DNA, the CDR3 is TGTGCCAGCAGTATAGGGACTAGCGGGAAGACCCAGTACTTC. Translated, it gives CASSIGTSGKTQYF.

This rearrangement joins TRBV2 to TRBJ2-1; D is ambiguous. V was clipped by 5 bases and J by 4 bases, with 9 bases between them. Germline CDR1 reads SNHLY; CDR2 reads FYNNEI. The CDR3 sequence is 13 residues long. The CDR3 sequence: CASSRLQYNEQFF. CDR3 bases: TGTGCCAGCAGTCGCCTCCAATACAATGAGCAGTTCTTC.

CDR3 amino acids: CASSGDRVTNTGELFF. DNA of the CDR3: TGTGCCAGCAGTGGGGACAGGGTAACGAACACCGGGGAGCTGTTTTTT. The chain couples TRBV2 to TRBJ2-2; TRBD1 aligns across 9 bases. The CDR3 contains 16 residues. CDR1 and CDR2 from the germline V gene are SNHLY and FYNNEI. V was pared by 4 bases and J by 0 bases, with 3 bases of the junction left unmatched. The variable domain in full, completed from reference TRBV2 and TRBJ2-2, reads EPEVTQTPSHQVTQMGQEVILRCVPISNHLYFYWYRQILGQKVEFLVSFYNNEISEKSEIFDDQFSVERPDGSNFTLKIRSTKLEDSAMYFCASSGDRVTNTGELFFGEGSRLTVL.

This chain links TRBV18 with TRBJ2-5; 8 nucleotides agree with TRBD1. There are 15 residues in the CDR3. The V gene's germline CDR1 is KGHSH and CDR2 LQKENI. The V segment lost 6 bases and the J segment 5 bases; nucleotides outside the gene matches: 11. This CDR3 is CASSPSRQGYETQYF. CDR3 bases: TGTGCCAGCTCCCCTAGCCGACAGGGGTACGAGACCCAGTACTTC. Using reference TRBV18 and TRBJ2-5 for the parts outside the CDR3, the full variable domain is NAGVMQNPRHLVRRRGQEARLRCSPMKGHSHVYWYRQLPEEGLKFMVYLQKENIIDESGMPKERFSAEFPKEGPSILRIQQVVRGDSAAYFCASSPSRQGYETQYFGPGTRLLVL.